Included here is one T cell receptor (beta chain) sequence, with context. The V gene's germline CDR1 is SQVTM and CDR2 ANQGSEA. The CDR3 extends over 12 amino acids. This entry belongs to a study of blood T cell repertoires in COVID-19. Study information: Sites across the United States, Italy and Spain contributed samples from acute and convalescent COVID-19. PBMCs, B-cell-depleted T cells, or T cells provided the cDNA or gDNA that made up the material.

This table comes from immunoSEQ multiplex PCR, and its TCRdb copy is limited to in-frame clones, with some not included. The sample yields about 220,000 clones, approximately 84% seen once. Material: peripheral blood. This TCR came from a man between 50 and 59 years old who had recovered from COVID-19. The V call is TRBV29-1, the J call TRBJ2-2; possible D gene TRBD2, 6 bases. The CDR3 spells CGVSGNTGELFF. The CDR3 bases are TGCGGTGTTAGCGGCAACACCGGGGAGCTGTTTTTT.